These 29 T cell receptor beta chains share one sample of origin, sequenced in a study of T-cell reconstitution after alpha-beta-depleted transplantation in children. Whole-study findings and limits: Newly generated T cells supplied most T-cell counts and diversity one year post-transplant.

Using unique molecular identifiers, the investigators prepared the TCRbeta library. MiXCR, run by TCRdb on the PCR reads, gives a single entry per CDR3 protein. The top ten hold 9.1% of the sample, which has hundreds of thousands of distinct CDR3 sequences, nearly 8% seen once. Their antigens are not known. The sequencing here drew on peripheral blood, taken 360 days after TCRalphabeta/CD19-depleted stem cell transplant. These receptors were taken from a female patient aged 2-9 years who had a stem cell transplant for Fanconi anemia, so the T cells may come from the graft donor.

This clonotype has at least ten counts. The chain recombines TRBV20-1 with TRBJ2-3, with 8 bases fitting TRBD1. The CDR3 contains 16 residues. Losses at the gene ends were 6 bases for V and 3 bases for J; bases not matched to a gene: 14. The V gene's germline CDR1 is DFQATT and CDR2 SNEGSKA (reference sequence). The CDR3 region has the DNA TGCAGTGCCGAGGACAGGGAAAAGTATGGTACAGATACGCAGTATTTT. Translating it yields CSAEDREKYGTDTQYF.

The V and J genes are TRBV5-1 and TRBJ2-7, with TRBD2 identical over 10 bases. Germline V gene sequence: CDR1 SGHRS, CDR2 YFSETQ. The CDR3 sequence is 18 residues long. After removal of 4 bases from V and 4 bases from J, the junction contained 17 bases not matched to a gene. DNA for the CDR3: TGCGCCAGCAGCCCGAGGCCTAGCGGGAGTTTAGATTTGTACGAGCAGTACGTC. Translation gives CASSPRPSGSLDLYEQYV.

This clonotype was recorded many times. CDR3 DNA sequence: TGCAGCGTTACGACTAGCGGGACCACAGATACGCAGTATTTT. Its translation: CSVTTSGTTDTQYF. J is TRBJ2-3 and V is TRBV29-1; 11 bases match TRBD2. Germline V gene data show CDR1 as SQVTM and CDR2 as ANQGSEA. After removal of 5 bases from V and 2 bases from J, the junction contained 3 bases not matched to a gene. This CDR3 contains 14 residues.

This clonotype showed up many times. CDR3 nucleotide sequence: TGCAGTGCTTCTTTGGGACAAAACAATCAGCCCCAGCATTTT. Translating gives CSASLGQNNQPQHF. V gene TRBV20-1 combines with J gene TRBJ1-5; D may be TRBD1 (6 bases). V was pared by 5 bases and J by 3 bases, with 14 bases between. The CDR3 covers 14 residues. The germline CDR1 and CDR2 sequences are DFQATT and SNEGSKA (reference sequence).

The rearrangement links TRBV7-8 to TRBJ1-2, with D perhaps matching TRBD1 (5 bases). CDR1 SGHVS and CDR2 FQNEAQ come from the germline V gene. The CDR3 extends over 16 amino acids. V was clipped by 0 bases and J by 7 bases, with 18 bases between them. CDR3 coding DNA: TGTGCCAGCAGCTTAGCGCCTTCAGGGAGGTTAGCTGGCTACACCTTC. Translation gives CASSLAPSGRLAGYTF.

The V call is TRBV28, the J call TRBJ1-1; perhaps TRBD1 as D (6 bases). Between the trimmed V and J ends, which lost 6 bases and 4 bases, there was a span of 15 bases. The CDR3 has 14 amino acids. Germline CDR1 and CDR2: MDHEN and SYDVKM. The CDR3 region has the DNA TGTGCCAGCAGCCCGCGGGGGGGCGTCACTGAAGCTTTCTTT. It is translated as CASSPRGGVTEAFF.

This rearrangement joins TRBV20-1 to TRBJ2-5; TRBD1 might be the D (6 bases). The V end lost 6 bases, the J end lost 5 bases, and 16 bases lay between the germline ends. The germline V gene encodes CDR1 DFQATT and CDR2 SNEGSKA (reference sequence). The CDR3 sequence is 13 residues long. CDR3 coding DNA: TGCAGTGCCTGGGGGCTTGGGGTGGAGACCCAGTACTTC. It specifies CSAWGLGVETQYF.

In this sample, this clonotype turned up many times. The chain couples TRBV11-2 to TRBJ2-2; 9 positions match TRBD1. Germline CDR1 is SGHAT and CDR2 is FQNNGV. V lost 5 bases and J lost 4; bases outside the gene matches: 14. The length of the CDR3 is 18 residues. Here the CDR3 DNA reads TGTGCCAGCAGCGTAACACGGGACAGGGTATCGGGCACCGGGGAGCTGTTTTTT. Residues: CASSVTRDRVSGTGELFF.

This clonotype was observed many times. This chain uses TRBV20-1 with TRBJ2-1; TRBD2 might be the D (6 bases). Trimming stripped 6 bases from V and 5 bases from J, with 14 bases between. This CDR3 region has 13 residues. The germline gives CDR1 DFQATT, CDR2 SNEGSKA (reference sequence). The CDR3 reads CSALSGGDNEQFF. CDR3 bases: TGCAGTGCCCTCTCCGGGGGTGACAATGAGCAGTTCTTC.

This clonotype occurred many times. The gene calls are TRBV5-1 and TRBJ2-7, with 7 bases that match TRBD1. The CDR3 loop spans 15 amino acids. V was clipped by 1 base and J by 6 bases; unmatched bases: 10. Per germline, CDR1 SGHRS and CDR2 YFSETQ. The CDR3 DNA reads TGCGCCAGCAGCTTGATGACAGGGCGTTTATCCGAGCAGTACTTC. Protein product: CASSLMTGRLSEQYF. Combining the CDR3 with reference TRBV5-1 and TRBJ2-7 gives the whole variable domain KAGVTQTPRYLIKTRGQQVTLSCSPISGHRSVSWYQQTPGQGLQFLFEYFSETQRNKGNFPGRFSGRQFSNSRSEMNVSTLELGDSALYLCASSLMTGRLSEQYFGPGTRLTVT.

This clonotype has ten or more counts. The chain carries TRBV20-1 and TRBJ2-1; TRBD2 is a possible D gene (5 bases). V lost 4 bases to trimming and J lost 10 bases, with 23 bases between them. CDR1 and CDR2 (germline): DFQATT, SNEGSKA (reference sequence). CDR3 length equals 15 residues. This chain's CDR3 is CSANLEPSQKGEQFF. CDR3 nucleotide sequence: TGCAGTGCTAACTTGGAGCCTAGCCAAAAAGGGGAGCAGTTCTTC.

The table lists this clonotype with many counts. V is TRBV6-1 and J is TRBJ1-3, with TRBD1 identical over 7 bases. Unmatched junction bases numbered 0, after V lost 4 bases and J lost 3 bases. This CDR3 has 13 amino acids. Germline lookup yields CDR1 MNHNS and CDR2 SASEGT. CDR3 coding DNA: TGTGCCAGCAGTGGACAGGGTGGAAACACCATATATTTT. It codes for CASSGQGGNTIYF.

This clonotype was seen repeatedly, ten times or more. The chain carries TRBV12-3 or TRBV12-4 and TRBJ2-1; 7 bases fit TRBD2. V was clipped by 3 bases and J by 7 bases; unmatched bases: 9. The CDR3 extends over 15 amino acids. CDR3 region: CASSLGGTGGNEQFF. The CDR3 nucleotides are TGTGCCAGCAGTTTGGGCGGGACGGGAGGTAATGAGCAGTTCTTC.

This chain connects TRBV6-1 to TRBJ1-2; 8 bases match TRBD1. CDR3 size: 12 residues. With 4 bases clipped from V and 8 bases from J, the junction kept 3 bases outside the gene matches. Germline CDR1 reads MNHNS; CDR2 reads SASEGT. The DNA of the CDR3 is TGTGCCAGCAGTGGGACAGGGTGGGGCTACACCTTC. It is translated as CASSGTGWGYTF.

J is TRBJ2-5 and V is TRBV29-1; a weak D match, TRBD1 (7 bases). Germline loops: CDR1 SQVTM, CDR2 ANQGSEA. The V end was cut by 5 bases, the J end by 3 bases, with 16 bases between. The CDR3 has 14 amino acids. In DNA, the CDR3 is TGCAGCGTTACCAGGGGGGACGGAAAAGAGACCCAGTACTTC. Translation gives CSVTRGDGKETQYF.

DNA of the CDR3: TGCGCCAGCAGCTTCGACAGGGATATTGGCTACACCTTC. This translates into CASSFDRDIGYTF. V is TRBV5-1 and J is TRBJ1-2; 7 bases map to TRBD1. This CDR3 region has 13 residues. Per the germline V gene, CDR1 is SGHRS and CDR2 is YFSETQ. V dropped 2 bases and J dropped 7; count of bases not matched to a gene: 5.

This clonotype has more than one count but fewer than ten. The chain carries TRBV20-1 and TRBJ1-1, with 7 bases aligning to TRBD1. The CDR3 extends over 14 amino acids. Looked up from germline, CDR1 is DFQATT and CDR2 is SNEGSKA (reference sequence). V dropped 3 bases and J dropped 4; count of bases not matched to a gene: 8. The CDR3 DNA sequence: TGCAGTGCTAGGCAACAGGGGAGTCCCACTGAAGCTTTCTTT. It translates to CSARQQGSPTEAFF.

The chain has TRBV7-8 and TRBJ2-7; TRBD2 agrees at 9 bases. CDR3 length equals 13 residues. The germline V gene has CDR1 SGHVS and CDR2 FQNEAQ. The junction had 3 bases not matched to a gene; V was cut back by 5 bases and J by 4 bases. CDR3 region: CASSASGNYEQYF. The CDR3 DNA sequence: TGTGCCAGCAGCGCTAGCGGGAATTACGAGCAGTACTTC.

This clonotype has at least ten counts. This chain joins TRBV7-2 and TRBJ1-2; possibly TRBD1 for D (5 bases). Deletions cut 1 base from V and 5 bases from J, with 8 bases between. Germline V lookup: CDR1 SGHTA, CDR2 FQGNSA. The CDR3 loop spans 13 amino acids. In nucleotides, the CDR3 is TGTGCCAGCAGCTTAGTATGGGGGTATGGCTACACCTTC. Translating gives CASSLVWGYGYTF.

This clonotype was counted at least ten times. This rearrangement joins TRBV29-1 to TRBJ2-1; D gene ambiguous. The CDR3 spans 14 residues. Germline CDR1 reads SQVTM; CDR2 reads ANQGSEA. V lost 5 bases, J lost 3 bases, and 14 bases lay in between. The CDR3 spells CSVSLGHLYNEQFF. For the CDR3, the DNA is TGCAGCGTTTCGTTAGGGCATCTCTACAATGAGCAGTTCTTC.

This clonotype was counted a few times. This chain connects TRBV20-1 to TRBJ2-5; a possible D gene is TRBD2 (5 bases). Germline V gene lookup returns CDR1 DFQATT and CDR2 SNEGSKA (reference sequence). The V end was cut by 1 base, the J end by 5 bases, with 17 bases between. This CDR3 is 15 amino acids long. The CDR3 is CSARAWVDWVETQYF. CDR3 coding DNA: TGCAGTGCTAGAGCCTGGGTGGACTGGGTGGAGACCCAGTACTTC.

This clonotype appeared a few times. The CDR3 DNA follows: TGTGCCAGCAGCTTAGGGCCAGGGATGAACACTGAAGCTTTCTTT. Translation: CASSLGPGMNTEAFF. V and J are TRBV7-2 and TRBJ1-1, with a weak D call TRBD1 (5 bases). Germline loops: CDR1 SGHTA, CDR2 FQGNSA. This CDR3 is 15 amino acids long. V was trimmed by 1 base and J by 0 bases, leaving 9 bases between them.

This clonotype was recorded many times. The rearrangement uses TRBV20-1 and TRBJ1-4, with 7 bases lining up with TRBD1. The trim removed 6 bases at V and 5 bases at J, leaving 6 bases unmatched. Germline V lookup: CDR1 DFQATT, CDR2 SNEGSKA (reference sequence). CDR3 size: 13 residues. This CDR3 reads CSAYRGPNEKLFF. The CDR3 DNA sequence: TGCAGTGCCTACAGGGGACCAAATGAAAAACTGTTTTTT.

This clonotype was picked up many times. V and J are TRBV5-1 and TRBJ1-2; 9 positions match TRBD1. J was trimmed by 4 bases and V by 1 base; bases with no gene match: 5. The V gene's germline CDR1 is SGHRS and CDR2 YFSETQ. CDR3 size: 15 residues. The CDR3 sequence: CASSLYGQGTYGYTF. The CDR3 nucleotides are TGCGCCAGCAGCTTGTATGGACAGGGGACCTATGGCTACACCTTC. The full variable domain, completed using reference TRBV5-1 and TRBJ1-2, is KAGVTQTPRYLIKTRGQQVTLSCSPISGHRSVSWYQQTPGQGLQFLFEYFSETQRNKGNFPGRFSGRQFSNSRSEMNVSTLELGDSALYLCASSLYGQGTYGYTFGSGTRLTVV.

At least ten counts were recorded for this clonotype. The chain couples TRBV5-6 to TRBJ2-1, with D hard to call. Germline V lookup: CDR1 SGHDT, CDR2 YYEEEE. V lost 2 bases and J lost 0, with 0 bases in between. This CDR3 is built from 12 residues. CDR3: CASSFSYNEQFF. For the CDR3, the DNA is TGTGCCAGCAGCTTCTCCTACAATGAGCAGTTCTTC. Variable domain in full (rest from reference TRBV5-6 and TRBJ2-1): DAGVTQSPTHLIKTRGQQVTLRCSPKSGHDTVSWYQQALGQGPQFIFQYYEEEERQRGNFPDRFSGHQFPNYSSELNVNALLLGDSALYLCASSFSYNEQFFGPGTRLTVL.

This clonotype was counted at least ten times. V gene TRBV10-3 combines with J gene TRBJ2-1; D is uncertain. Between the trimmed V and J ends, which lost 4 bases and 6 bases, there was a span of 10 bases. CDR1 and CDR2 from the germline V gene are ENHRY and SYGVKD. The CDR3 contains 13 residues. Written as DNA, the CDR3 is TGTGCCATCAGTGTAGAATCCATCAATGAGCAGTTCTTC. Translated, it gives CAISVESINEQFF.

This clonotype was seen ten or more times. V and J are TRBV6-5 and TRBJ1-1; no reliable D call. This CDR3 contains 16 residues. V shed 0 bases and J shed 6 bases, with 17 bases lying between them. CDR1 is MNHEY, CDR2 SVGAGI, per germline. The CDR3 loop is CASSYSYFGTTPEAFF. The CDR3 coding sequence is TGTGCCAGCAGTTACTCCTACTTTGGCACGACACCTGAAGCTTTCTTT.

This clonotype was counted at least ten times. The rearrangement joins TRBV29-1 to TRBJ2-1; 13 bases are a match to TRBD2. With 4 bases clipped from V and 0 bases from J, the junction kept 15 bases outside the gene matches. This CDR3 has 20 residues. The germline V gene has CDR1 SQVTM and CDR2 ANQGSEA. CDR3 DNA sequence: TGCAGCGTTGGTCGGGAGCCGACTAGCGGGGGGTCAAGCTCCTACAATGAGCAGTTCTTC. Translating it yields CSVGREPTSGGSSSYNEQFF.

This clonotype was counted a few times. The CDR3 DNA is TGCAGTGCTCGTGGTGGGGGGTTCACTGAAGCTTTCTTT. This gives the protein CSARGGGFTEAFF. V is TRBV20-1 and J is TRBJ1-1; possibly TRBD1 for D (5 bases). The length of the CDR3 is 13 residues. Germline V gene data show CDR1 as DFQATT and CDR2 as SNEGSKA (reference sequence). Trimming took off 5 bases at V and 4 bases at J, with 14 bases between the two ends.